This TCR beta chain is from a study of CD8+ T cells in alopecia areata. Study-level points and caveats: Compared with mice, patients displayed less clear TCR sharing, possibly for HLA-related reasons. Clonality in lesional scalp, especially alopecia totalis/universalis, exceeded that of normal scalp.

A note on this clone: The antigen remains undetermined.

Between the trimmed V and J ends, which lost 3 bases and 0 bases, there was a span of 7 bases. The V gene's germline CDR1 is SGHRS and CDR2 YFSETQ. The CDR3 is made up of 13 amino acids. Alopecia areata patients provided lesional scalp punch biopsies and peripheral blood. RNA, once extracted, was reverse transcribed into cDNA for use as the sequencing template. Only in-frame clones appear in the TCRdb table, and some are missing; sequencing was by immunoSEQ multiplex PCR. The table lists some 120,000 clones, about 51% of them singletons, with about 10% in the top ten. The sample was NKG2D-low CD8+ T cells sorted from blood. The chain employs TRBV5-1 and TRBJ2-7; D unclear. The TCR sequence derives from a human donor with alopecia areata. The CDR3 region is CASSYGTSYEQYF. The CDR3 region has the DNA TGCGCCAGCAGCTACGGCACCTCCTACGAGCAGTACTTC.